This TCR beta chain appears in the sequencing data of a study of blood T cell repertoires in COVID-19. Study at large: Some COVID-19 samples were acute and others convalescent; all came from the United States, Italy and Spain.

Clones were read by immunoSEQ multiplex PCR, and TCRdb kept only the in-frame ones, dropping some. This sample has some 320,000 clones; about 85% occur once, and the top ten carry 1.5% to 2%. From germline, CDR1 is SGHRS and CDR2 YFSETQ. Trimming took 4 bases from V and 5 from J; bases not matched to a gene: 8. CDR3 size: 15 residues. This clone was picked up a small number of times. What was sequenced was PBMCs or T cells enriched from blood (not recorded which). The J gene is TRBJ2-7, the V gene TRBV5-1; 11 nucleotides agree with TRBD2. The TCR originated in a woman in her 30s who had been exposed to COVID-19. CDR3 nucleotide sequence: TGCGCCAGCAGCGAGATTAGCGGGAGGGTGAACGAGCAGTACTTC. It encodes CASSEISGRVNEQYF.